This T cell receptor beta chain originates from a study of blood T cell repertoires in COVID-19. Study in general: T cells, B-cell-depleted T cells, or PBMCs provided the cDNA or gDNA that served as material.

Authors' processing steps: Estimation of nucleated cell counts was performed using reference gene primer amplification. This table comes from immunoSEQ multiplex PCR, and its TCRdb copy is limited to in-frame clones, with some not included. V and J calls and clone size follow that table, whereas D and trimming were derived from the DNA. This sample yields 250,000 or so clones, of which over 80% are seen a single time; about 4% belongs to the top ten. The CDR3 sequence is 11 residues long. Germline-derived CDR1 and CDR2 are SQVTM and ANQGSEA. V lost 5 bases, J lost 9 bases, and 11 bases lay in between.

This receptor was identified in a woman in her 30s with acute COVID-19. The V gene is TRBV29-1, the J gene TRBJ2-1, with D tentatively TRBD2 (6 bases). Sequences were obtained from PBMCs or T cells enriched from blood (not recorded which). The CDR3 region is CSVSREFEQFF. CDR3 nucleotides: TGCAGCGTTTCTCGGGAGTTTGAGCAGTTCTTC.